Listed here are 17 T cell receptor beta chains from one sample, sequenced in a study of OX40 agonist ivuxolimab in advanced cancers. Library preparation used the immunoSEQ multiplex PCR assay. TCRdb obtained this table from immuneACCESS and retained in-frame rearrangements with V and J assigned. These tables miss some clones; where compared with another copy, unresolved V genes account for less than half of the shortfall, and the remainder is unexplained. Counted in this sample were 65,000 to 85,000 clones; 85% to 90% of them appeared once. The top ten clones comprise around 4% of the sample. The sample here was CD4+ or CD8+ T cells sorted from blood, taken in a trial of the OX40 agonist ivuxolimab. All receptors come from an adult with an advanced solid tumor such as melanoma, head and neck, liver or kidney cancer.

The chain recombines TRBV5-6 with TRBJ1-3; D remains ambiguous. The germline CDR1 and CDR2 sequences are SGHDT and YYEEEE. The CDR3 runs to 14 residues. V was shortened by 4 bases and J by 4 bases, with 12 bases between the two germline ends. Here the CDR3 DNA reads TGTGCCAGCAGCATCGGTCTGTGGGGAAACACCATATATTTT. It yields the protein CASSIGLWGNTIYF.

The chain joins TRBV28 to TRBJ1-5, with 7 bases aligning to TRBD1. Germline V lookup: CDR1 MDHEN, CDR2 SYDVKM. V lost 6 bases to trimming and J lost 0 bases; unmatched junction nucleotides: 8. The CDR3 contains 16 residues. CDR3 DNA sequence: TGTGCCAGCAGCAGGGGGGGGATCTATAGCAATCAGCCCCAGCATTTT. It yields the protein CASSRGGIYSNQPQHF.

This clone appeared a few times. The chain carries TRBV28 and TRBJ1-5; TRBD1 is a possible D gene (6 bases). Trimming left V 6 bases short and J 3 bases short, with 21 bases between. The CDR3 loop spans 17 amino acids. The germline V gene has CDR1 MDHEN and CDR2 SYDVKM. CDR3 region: CASRIDRSWNYNQPQHF. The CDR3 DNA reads TGTGCCAGCAGGATAGACAGGTCATGGAATTACAATCAGCCCCAGCATTTT.

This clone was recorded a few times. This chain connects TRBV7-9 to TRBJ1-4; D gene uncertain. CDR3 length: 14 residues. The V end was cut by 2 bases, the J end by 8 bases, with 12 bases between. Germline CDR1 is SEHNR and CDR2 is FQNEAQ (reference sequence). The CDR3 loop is CASSLRTDHEKLFF. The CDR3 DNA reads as TGTGCCAGCAGCTTACGAACAGATCACGAAAAACTGTTTTTT.

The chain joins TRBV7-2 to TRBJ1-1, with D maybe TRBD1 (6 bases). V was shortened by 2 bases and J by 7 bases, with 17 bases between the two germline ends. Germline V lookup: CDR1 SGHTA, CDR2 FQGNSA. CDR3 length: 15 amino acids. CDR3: CASSLSPVRTVEAFF. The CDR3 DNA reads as TGTGCCAGCAGCTTAAGCCCCGTCCGGACAGTTGAAGCTTTCTTT.

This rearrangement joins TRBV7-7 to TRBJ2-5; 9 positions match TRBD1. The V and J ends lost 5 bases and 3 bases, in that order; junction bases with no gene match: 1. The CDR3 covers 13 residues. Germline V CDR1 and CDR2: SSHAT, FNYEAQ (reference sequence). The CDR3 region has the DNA TGTGCCAGCAGCCGGGACAGGGAAGAGACCCAGTACTTC. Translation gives CASSRDREETQYF.

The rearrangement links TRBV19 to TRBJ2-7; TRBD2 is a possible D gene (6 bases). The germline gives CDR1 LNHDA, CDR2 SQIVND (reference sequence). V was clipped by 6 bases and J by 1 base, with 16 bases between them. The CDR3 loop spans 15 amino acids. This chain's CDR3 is CASSGGTGLSYEQYF. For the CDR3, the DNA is TGTGCCAGTAGCGGAGGGACTGGTTTATCCTACGAGCAGTACTTC.

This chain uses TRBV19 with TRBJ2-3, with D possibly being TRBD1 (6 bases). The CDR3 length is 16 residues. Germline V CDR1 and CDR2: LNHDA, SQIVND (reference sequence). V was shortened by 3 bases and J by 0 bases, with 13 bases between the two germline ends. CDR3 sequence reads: CASSIPNRASTDTQYF. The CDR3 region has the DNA TGTGCCAGTAGTATTCCGAACAGGGCTAGCACAGATACGCAGTATTTT.

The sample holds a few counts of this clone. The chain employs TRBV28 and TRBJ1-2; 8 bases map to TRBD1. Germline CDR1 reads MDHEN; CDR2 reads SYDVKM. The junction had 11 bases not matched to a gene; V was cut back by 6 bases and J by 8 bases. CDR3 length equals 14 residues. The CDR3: CASRLRTGLRGYTF. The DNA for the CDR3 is TGTGCCAGCAGACTTCGGACAGGGCTGAGGGGCTACACCTTC.

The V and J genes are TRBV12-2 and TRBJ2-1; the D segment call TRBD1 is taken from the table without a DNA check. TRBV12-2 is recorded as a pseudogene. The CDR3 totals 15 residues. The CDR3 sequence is CASRLGTGTLNEQFF. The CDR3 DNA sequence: TGTGCAAGTCGCTTAGGGACAGGGACGTTGAATGAGCAGTTCTTC.

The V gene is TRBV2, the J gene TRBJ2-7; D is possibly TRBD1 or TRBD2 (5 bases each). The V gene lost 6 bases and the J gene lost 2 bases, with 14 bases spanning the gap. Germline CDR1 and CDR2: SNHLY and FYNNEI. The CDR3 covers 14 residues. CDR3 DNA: TGTGCCAGCAGCTTACTGGGACGGCCCTACGAGCAGTACTTC. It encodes CASSLLGRPYEQYF.

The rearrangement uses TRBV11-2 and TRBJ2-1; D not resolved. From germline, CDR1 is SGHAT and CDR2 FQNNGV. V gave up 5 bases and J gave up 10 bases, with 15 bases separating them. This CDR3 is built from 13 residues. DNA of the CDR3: TGTGCCAGCAGCCCCCGCACGCTTTCGGAGCAGTTCTTC. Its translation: CASSPRTLSEQFF.

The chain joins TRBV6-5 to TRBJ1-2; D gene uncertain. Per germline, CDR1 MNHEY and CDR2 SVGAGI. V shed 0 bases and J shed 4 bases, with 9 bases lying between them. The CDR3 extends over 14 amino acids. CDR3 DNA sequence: TGTGCCAGCAGTTACTCGCCGGGGAGCTATGGCTACACCTTC. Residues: CASSYSPGSYGYTF.

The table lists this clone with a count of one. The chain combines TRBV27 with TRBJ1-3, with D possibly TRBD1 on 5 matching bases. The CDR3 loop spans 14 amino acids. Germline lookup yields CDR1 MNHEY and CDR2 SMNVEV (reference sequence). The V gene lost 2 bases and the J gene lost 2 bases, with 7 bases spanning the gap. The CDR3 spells CASSLTGPGNTIYF. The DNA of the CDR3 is TGTGCCAGCAGTTTAACGGGACCTGGAAACACCATATATTTT.

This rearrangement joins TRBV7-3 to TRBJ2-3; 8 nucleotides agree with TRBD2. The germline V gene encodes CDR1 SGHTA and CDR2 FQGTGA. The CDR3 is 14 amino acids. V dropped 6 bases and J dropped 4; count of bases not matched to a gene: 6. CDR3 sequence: CASSTSGPADTQYF. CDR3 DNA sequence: TGTGCCAGCAGTACTAGCGGTCCGGCAGATACGCAGTATTTT.

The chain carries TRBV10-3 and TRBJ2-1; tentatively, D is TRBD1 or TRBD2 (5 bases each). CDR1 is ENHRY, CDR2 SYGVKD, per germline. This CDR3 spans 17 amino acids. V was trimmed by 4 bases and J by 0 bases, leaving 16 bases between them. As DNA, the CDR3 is TGTGCCATCAGTGGGGACCTGGGGCGAAGCTCCTACAATGAGCAGTTCTTC. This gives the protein CAISGDLGRSSYNEQFF.

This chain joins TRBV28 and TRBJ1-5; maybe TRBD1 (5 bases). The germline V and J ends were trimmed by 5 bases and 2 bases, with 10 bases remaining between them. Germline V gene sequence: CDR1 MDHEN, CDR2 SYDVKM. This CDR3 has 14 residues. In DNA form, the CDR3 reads TGTGCCAGCAGTAACAGGTATGGCAATCAGCCCCAGCATTTT. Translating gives CASSNRYGNQPQHF.